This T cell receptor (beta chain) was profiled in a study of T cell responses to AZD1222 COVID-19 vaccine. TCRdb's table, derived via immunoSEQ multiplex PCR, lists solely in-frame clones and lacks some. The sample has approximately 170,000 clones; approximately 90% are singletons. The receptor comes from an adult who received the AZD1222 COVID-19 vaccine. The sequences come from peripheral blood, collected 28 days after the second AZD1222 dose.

CDR3 loop: CASSQRAGGETQYF. CDR3 bases: TGTGCCAGCAGCCAAAGAGCGGGGGGCGAGACCCAGTACTTC. This rearrangement joins TRBV14 to TRBJ2-5; 9 bases line up with TRBD2. The CDR3 covers 14 residues. Germline-derived CDR1 and CDR2 are SGHDN and FVKESK. V lost 2 bases, J lost 5 bases, and 3 bases stayed unmatched.